What follows are 26 T cell receptor beta chains derived from one specimen sequenced in a study of blood T cell repertoires in COVID-19. Only in-frame clones appear in the TCRdb table, and some are missing; sequencing was by immunoSEQ multiplex PCR. The table lists about 160,000 clones, roughly nine tenths of them singletons. Source material: peripheral blood. These receptors were taken from an older woman with acute or convalescent COVID-19.

This clone was detected only once. The genes are TRBV4-2 and TRBJ1-4, with 8 bases that match TRBD1. Germline trimming cut 4 bases from V and 6 bases from J; bases unmatched to any gene: 7. This CDR3 is built from 15 residues. The germline gives CDR1 LGHNA, CDR2 YNFKEQ. Written as DNA, the CDR3 is TGTGCCAGCAGCCGAGGTGGACAGGGTGATGAAAAACTGTTTTTT. It encodes CASSRGGQGDEKLFF.

The rearrangement joins TRBV5-6 to TRBJ2-3; D is possibly TRBD1 (5 bases). The CDR3 covers 14 residues. V was shortened by 4 bases and J by 6 bases, with 15 bases between the two germline ends. Germline assignment: CDR1 SGHDT and CDR2 YYEEEE. CDR3 bases: TGTGCCAGCAGCAGACCAAGACAGTTGGATACGCAGTATTTT. Translating gives CASSRPRQLDTQYF.

The chain is built from TRBV6-4 and TRBJ1-1; 8 bases agree with TRBD1. Germline trimming cut 7 bases from V and 5 bases from J; bases unmatched to any gene: 21. The CDR3 is made up of 18 amino acids. In germline, CDR1 is MRHNA, CDR2 SNTAGT. The CDR3 coding sequence is TGTGCCAGCATCAAGGACAGGGCTATCTGGGCCGCAGCTACTGAAGCTTTCTTT. Protein: CASIKDRAIWAAATEAFF.

This chain uses TRBV15 with TRBJ2-5; TRBD1 agrees at 9 bases. With 3 bases clipped from V and 4 bases from J, the junction kept 6 bases outside the gene matches. Germline assignment: CDR1 LNHNV and CDR2 YYDKDF (reference sequence). The CDR3 is 15 residues long. The DNA of the CDR3 is TGTGCCACCAGCAGGGATACAGGGGGCGGAGAGACCCAGTACTTC. It specifies CATSRDTGGGETQYF.

This clone was picked up a small number of times. The rearrangement uses TRBV5-5 and TRBJ1-1; no reliable D call. Germline-derived CDR1 and CDR2 are SGHKS and YYEKEE (reference sequence). The CDR3 is made up of 17 amino acids. V was shortened by 4 bases and J by 0 bases, with 19 bases between the two germline ends. The CDR3 is CASSPRPPEGMNTEAFF. Here the CDR3 DNA reads TGTGCCAGCAGCCCAAGACCCCCGGAGGGTATGAACACTGAAGCTTTCTTT.

This clone was picked up one time. The V call is TRBV5-6, the J call TRBJ2-2, with D possibly being TRBD2 (5 bases). Trimming took off 2 bases at V and 4 bases at J, with 12 bases between the two ends. The V gene's germline CDR1 is SGHDT and CDR2 YYEEEE. The CDR3 spans 15 residues. The CDR3 protein is CASSLVGEGTGELFF. The CDR3 coding sequence is TGTGCCAGCAGCTTAGTCGGGGAAGGCACCGGGGAGCTGTTTTTT.

This chain connects TRBV7-2 to TRBJ2-5; 8 bases map to TRBD1. Looked up from germline, CDR1 is SGHTA and CDR2 is FQGNSA. J gave up 7 bases and V 5 bases, and 12 bases lay outside the gene matches. CDR3 length: 15 amino acids. CDR3 bases: TGTGCCAGCAGCCAGGGGGCGACAGGTCTCACGACCCAGTACTTC. As protein: CASSQGATGLTTQYF.

The chain has TRBV27 and TRBJ1-2; D possibly corresponds to TRBD1 (6 bases). V shed 5 bases and J shed 8 bases, with 18 bases lying between them. CDR1 MNHEY and CDR2 SMNVEV come from the germline V gene (reference sequence). The CDR3 covers 14 residues. This CDR3 is CASSPQGGGGGYTF. CDR3 DNA sequence: TGTGCCAGCAGTCCCCAAGGCGGGGGCGGGGGCTACACCTTC.

The chain uses TRBV3-1 (or the pseudogene TRBV3-2) and TRBJ2-5; D is undetermined. Germline V gene data show CDR1 as LGHDT and CDR2 as YNNKEL (reference sequence). The CDR3 contains 13 residues. Trimming left V 1 base short and J 2 bases short, with 5 bases between. The chain's CDR3 is CASSQAVQETQYF. The CDR3 bases are TGTGCCAGCAGCCAAGCGGTTCAAGAGACCCAGTACTTC.

CDR3 nucleotide sequence: TGCGCCAGCAGGTCGGATGGACAGCCGAACACTGAAGCTTTCTTT. This gives the protein CASRSDGQPNTEAFF. The chain uses TRBV5-1 and TRBJ1-1; D might be TRBD1 (6 bases). The V end lost 5 bases, the J end lost 1 base, and 15 bases lay between the germline ends. The CDR3 length is 15 residues. CDR1 is SGHRS, CDR2 YFSETQ, per germline.

CDR3 region: CASSPLTGPSYEQYF. DNA for the CDR3: TGTGCCAGCAGTCCCTTGACAGGACCCTCCTACGAGCAGTACTTC. This sequence joins TRBV28 and TRBJ2-7; a weak D match, TRBD1 (6 bases). Trimming removed 5 bases from V and 0 bases from J, with 14 bases in between. Germline CDR1 reads MDHEN; CDR2 reads SYDVKM. The CDR3 runs to 15 residues. Full variable domain (remainder filled in from reference TRBV28 and TRBJ2-7): DVKVTQSSRYLVKRTGEKVFLECVQDMDHENMFWYRQDPGLGLRLIYFSYDVKMKEKGDIPEGYSVSREKKERFSLILESASTNQTSMYLCASSPLTGPSYEQYFGPGTRLTVT.

The chain is built from TRBV19 and TRBJ2-5; tentative D call: TRBD2 (7 bases). Germline-derived CDR1 and CDR2 are LNHDA and SQIVND (reference sequence). This CDR3 comprises 15 residues. Trimming took off 5 bases at V and 3 bases at J, with 16 bases between the two ends. The CDR3 coding sequence is TGTGCCAGTAGTGTCATGGGGGGGCAGGAAGAGACCCAGTACTTC. Its translation is CASSVMGGQEETQYF.

The chain joins TRBV7-9 to TRBJ1-2, with D possibly matching TRBD1 (5 bases). Germline CDR1 SEHNR, CDR2 FQNEAQ (reference sequence). V was shortened by 4 bases and J by 3 bases, with 27 bases between the two germline ends. CDR3 size: 19 residues. CDR3 residues: CASSSQRTGGSILDYGYTF. In DNA, the CDR3 is TGTGCCAGCAGCTCCCAGCGAACAGGTGGTTCTATTCTTGACTATGGCTACACCTTC.

The V call is TRBV6-5, the J call TRBJ2-7; D is possibly TRBD1 (6 bases). CDR1 is MNHEY and CDR2 is SVGAGI in the germline V gene. Trimming shortened V by 6 bases and J by 3 bases, and 18 bases separated the two germline ends. This CDR3 region has 15 residues. In DNA form, the CDR3 reads TGTGCCAGCAGACAAAGGGACAAGGGGTTCTACGAGCAGTACTTC. Translating gives CASRQRDKGFYEQYF.

The chain uses TRBV28 and TRBJ1-5; D is unresolved. V was shortened by 4 bases and J by 5 bases, with 9 bases between the two germline ends. Germline V lookup: CDR1 MDHEN, CDR2 SYDVKM. The CDR3 consists of 13 residues. CDR3 sequence: CASSSTVYQPQHF. As DNA, the CDR3 is TGTGCCAGCAGTTCCACTGTTTATCAGCCCCAGCATTTT.

The chain joins TRBV29-1 to TRBJ2-3; tentative D call: TRBD1 (6 bases). The CDR3 covers 13 residues. Between the trimmed V and J ends, which lost 7 bases and 0 bases, there was a span of 11 bases. The V gene's germline CDR1 is SQVTM and CDR2 ANQGSEA. As DNA, the CDR3 is TGCAGCGCACAGGGTGATAGCACAGATACGCAGTATTTT. It specifies CSAQGDSTDTQYF.

J is TRBJ2-4 and V is TRBV28; tentatively, D is TRBD2 (6 bases). Trimming shortened V by 3 bases and J by 1 base, and 13 bases separated the two germline ends. The CDR3 extends over 16 amino acids. Germline V gene data show CDR1 as MDHEN and CDR2 as SYDVKM. CDR3 residues: CASSLGGMGAKNIQYF. The CDR3 region has the DNA TGTGCCAGCAGTTTGGGCGGGATGGGTGCCAAAAACATTCAGTACTTC. Full variable domain (remainder filled in from reference TRBV28 and TRBJ2-4): DVKVTQSSRYLVKRTGEKVFLECVQDMDHENMFWYRQDPGLGLRLIYFSYDVKMKEKGDIPEGYSVSREKKERFSLILESASTNQTSMYLCASSLGGMGAKNIQYFGAGTRLSVL.

The V call is TRBV5-6, the J call TRBJ1-5, with 7 bases fitting TRBD1. This CDR3 is 16 amino acids long. Germline CDR1 is SGHDT and CDR2 is YYEEEE. Unmatched junction bases numbered 12, after V lost 5 bases and J lost 4 bases. The CDR3: CASSIQGKRGNQPQHF. DNA for the CDR3: TGTGCCAGCAGTATACAGGGGAAGCGGGGGAATCAGCCCCAGCATTTT.

This chain links TRBV19 with TRBJ1-5; TRBD1 matches 10 bases. The CDR3 sequence is 16 residues long. Germline assignment: CDR1 LNHDA and CDR2 SQIVND (reference sequence). Trimming removed 5 bases from V and 7 bases from J; junction bases left unmatched: 11. The CDR3 protein is CASSSPQTGGVQPQHF. In DNA form, the CDR3 reads TGTGCCAGTAGTTCGCCCCAGACAGGGGGCGTCCAGCCCCAGCATTTT.

J is TRBJ2-5 and V is TRBV5-5, with 7 bases fitting TRBD2. The germline gives CDR1 SGHKS, CDR2 YYEKEE (reference sequence). This CDR3 spans 13 amino acids. Trimming at V came to 0 bases and at J to 9 bases, leaving 5 bases not matched to a gene. The CDR3: CASSLERRGAQYF. CDR3 in DNA: TGTGCCAGCAGCTTGGAACGACGGGGGGCCCAGTACTTC.

The CDR3 DNA sequence: TGTGCCAGCAGCCGGGCACAGGGGATTCCCAATCAGCCCCAGCATTTT. Protein: CASSRAQGIPNQPQHF. The V and J genes are TRBV28 and TRBJ1-5; 7 positions agree with TRBD1. CDR3 length: 16 amino acids. The junction had 11 bases not matched to a gene; V was cut back by 6 bases and J by 3 bases. CDR1 MDHEN and CDR2 SYDVKM come from the germline V gene.

This sequence joins TRBV4-3 and TRBJ1-1; maybe TRBD1 (6 bases). Germline assignment: CDR1 LGHNA and CDR2 YSLEER. V was cut by 6 bases and J by 1 base, with 12 bases left in between. This CDR3 region has 14 residues. The CDR3 reads CASRGIGGNTEAFF. CDR3 nucleotides: TGCGCCAGCAGGGGGATAGGGGGGAACACTGAAGCTTTCTTT.

This clone has a single count. V usage is TRBV6-5 and J usage is TRBJ1-2; TRBD1 agrees at 8 bases. Germline V gene data show CDR1 as MNHEY and CDR2 as SVGAGI. The CDR3 spans 15 residues. Losses at the gene ends were 3 bases for V and 3 bases for J; bases not matched to a gene: 6. CDR3 in amino acids: CASSYSRQGHYGYTF. The CDR3, as DNA: TGTGCCAGCAGTTATTCGAGACAGGGGCACTATGGCTACACCTTC.

The CDR3 nucleotides read TGTGCCAGCAGTTACTCGACTAGCACTGAAGCTTTCTTT. Protein product: CASSYSTSTEAFF. This sequence joins TRBV6-6 and TRBJ1-1; D remains unclear. V was clipped by 0 bases and J by 4 bases, with 6 bases between them. Germline V gives CDR1 MNHNY, CDR2 SVGAGI (reference sequence). The CDR3 extends over 13 amino acids.

This chain links TRBV5-4 with TRBJ1-6, with a tentative D call TRBD1 (6 bases). V was pared by 2 bases and J by 5 bases, with 8 bases between. The CDR3 has 14 amino acids. The germline V gene encodes CDR1 SGHNT and CDR2 YYREEE (reference sequence). CDR3 DNA sequence: TGTGCCAGCAGCTTTCAGGGGAATAATTCACCCCTCCACTTT. Its translation is CASSFQGNNSPLHF.

A single count supports this clone. CDR3 residues: CASSQVATTGELFF. The CDR3 nucleotides are TGTGCCAGCAGTCAGGTAGCGACGACCGGGGAGCTGTTTTTT. The J gene is TRBJ2-2, the V gene TRBV6-6; TRBD2 is a possible D gene (5 bases). CDR1 is MNHNY and CDR2 is SVGAGI in the germline V gene (reference sequence). V was shortened by 5 bases and J by 5 bases, with 12 bases between the two germline ends. This CDR3 has 14 amino acids.